This TCR beta chain was found in a study of blood T cell repertoires in COVID-19 (dated by TCRdb to 2020 to 2021). Concerning the study at large: Collaborator samples came from the United States, Italy and Spain and covered acute and convalescent phases of COVID-19. The prospective study material was composed of cDNA or gDNA derived from T cells, B-cell-depleted T cells, or PBMCs. The dataset comprised deeply sampled blood TCRbeta repertoires from subjects exposed to, actively infected with, or recovered from COVID-19. The repertoires were made available in a free public database intended to serve as a resource for research on the immune response to SARS-CoV-2. The samples were drawn from two sources: the first 160 participants of the ongoing ImmuneRACE study, and approximately 1,300 subjects contributed by 6 global collaborators. A de-identified subject ID, COVID-19 status, age in years and sex were almost always included in the sample metadata. Where HLA class I and class II types were available, the types were taken from metadata supplied by the sample provider, not from assay-based typing. Findings and caveats that apply to the study as a whole: How much clinical and demographic metadata was included differed by source and by participant, and the metadata was provided uncurated.

CDR1 is given as MNHEY and CDR2 as SMNVEV, both from the germline V gene (reference sequence). From cysteine to phenylalanine, the CDR3 is 14 amino acids long. Only CDR3 DNA remains: 42 bases, in frame from the first base. The junction shows trimming of 6 bases on V and 2 bases on J, plus 13 bases between the germline ends. TCRbeta CDR3 regions were amplified from genomic DNA by means of the immunoSEQ Assay, a bias-controlled multiplex PCR. Per the source publication's procedure: Within the assay, amplification of reference gene primers was used to estimate how many nucleated cells each sample contained. Sequence reads were collapsed and filtered to measure the absolute abundance of every unique TCRbeta CDR3 rearrangement. For each sample, productive Simpson clonality was calculated by taking the square root of Simpson's diversity index across productive rearrangements. The table comes from immuneACCESS by way of TCRdb, which keeps in-frame sequences with V and J called. Part of the clones is missing from these tables; in studies checked, under half for an unresolved V gene and the rest for unknown reasons. The V and J calls and clone size come from that table; D and trimming were worked out from the DNA. For this sample there are 300,000 or so clones; about 89% appear just once. 6.4% of the sample goes to the ten largest clones.

As to this clone: The antigen this receptor binds is unknown. It has no much larger one-base neighbor in the sample; base qualities were not kept.

Samples from volunteer blood donors who had recovered from COVID-19 were contributed by a second Seattle source. The collaborating institutions used their own protocols to collect whole blood in K2EDTA tubes. Collaborator samples were shipped for TCRbeta analysis as frozen whole blood, isolated PBMCs, or DNA extracted from either sample type. The sequence links TRBV27 to TRBJ1-1; 5 matching bases give a weak D call of TRBD1. The origin of this receptor is a young man who had recovered from COVID-19. The sequenced material came from peripheral blood. CDR3 sequence: CASSPWGGNTEAFF. DNA sequence: TGTGCCAGCAGCCCCTGGGGGGGAAACACTGAAGCTTTCTTT.